The 22 T cell receptor beta chains in this list originate from one sample, sequenced in a study of shared clonotypes between healthy human individuals. Measured with immunoSEQ multiplex PCR; TCRdb has only the in-frame clones, and not every one. The table shows about 2.1 million clones, with around 93% occurring only once. CD45RO negativity and positive selection for CCR7 defined naive CD8 cells, a population that excluded terminally differentiated effector memory CD45RA+ cells. The specimen sequenced was naive CD8+ T cells from PBMCs. These TCRs come from a man aged 18 to 30 in good health. Some clones in this sample may be carry-over from other donors' samples.

J is TRBJ2-7 and V is TRBV5-1, with 10 nucleotides matching TRBD2. Per the germline V gene, CDR1 is SGHRS and CDR2 is YFSETQ. This CDR3 contains 18 residues. The J segment lost 2 bases and the V segment lost 0 bases, leaving 11 bases of the junction unmatched. CDR3 coding DNA: TGCGCCAGCAGCTTGGACCTTCTGCGAGCGGGAGGGACCTACGAGCAGTACTTC. Its translation: CASSLDLLRAGGTYEQYF.

This chain joins TRBV4-3 and TRBJ2-7; D is unresolved. The V gene's germline CDR1 is LGHNA and CDR2 YSLEER. The CDR3 contains 14 residues. V was cut by 0 bases and J by 3 bases, with 9 bases left in between. CDR3 sequence reads: CASSQERSYYEQYF. The DNA of the CDR3 is TGCGCCAGCAGCCAAGAACGCAGTTACTACGAGCAGTACTTC.

The chain joins TRBV2 to TRBJ1-5, with no clear D. The CDR3 spans 18 residues. V was cut by 7 bases and J by 5 bases, with 27 bases left in between. CDR1 is SNHLY, CDR2 FYNNEI, per germline. The CDR3, as DNA: TGTGCCAGCATTGGTCCGTTGCGGACCGACGGCTTGCATCAGCCCCAGCATTTT. Its translation: CASIGPLRTDGLHQPQHF.

The CDR3: CASSTLTGGTGELFF. For the CDR3, the DNA is TGTGCCAGTAGTACCCTGACAGGGGGCACCGGGGAGCTGTTTTTT. The chain couples TRBV19 to TRBJ2-2, with TRBD1 matching 9 bases. The germline V gene encodes CDR1 LNHDA and CDR2 SQIVND (reference sequence). J lost 4 bases, V lost 4 bases, and 4 bases had no gene match. The CDR3 contains 15 residues.

The rearrangement uses TRBV5-6 and TRBJ2-5; TRBD1 aligns across 10 bases. The J call may be in error: the DNA end matches TRBJ2-7 better. The V gene's germline CDR1 is SGHDT and CDR2 YYEEEE. The CDR3 covers 15 residues. The CDR3 reads CASSFGTGVRYEQYF. DNA of the CDR3: TGTGCCAGCAGCTTCGGGACAGGGGTTCGGTACGAGCAGTACTTC.

This clone was picked up one time. The chain employs TRBV28 and TRBJ1-5; D is perhaps TRBD1 (5 bases). The CDR3 extends over 22 amino acids. V dropped 10 bases and J dropped 0 bases, with 37 bases sitting between them. CDR1 is MDHEN and CDR2 is SYDVKM in the germline V gene. CDR3 nucleotide sequence: TGTGCCACCAATTCCCCAGGGCGGGGTAAGGAAGACTCCGACCCTAGCAATCAGCCCCAGCATTTT. Translated, it gives CATNSPGRGKEDSDPSNQPQHF.

Turning to this clone: Other DNA variants within this sample encode the same CDR3. The chain combines TRBV7-9 with TRBJ2-7, with TRBD2 identical over 7 bases. This CDR3 has 13 residues. Per germline, CDR1 SEHNR and CDR2 FQNEAQ (reference sequence). Trimming removed 5 bases from V and 3 bases from J; junction bases left unmatched: 4. The chain's CDR3 is CASSLAGVYEQYF. The CDR3, as DNA: TGTGCCAGCAGCCTGGCGGGGGTCTACGAGCAGTACTTC. The full variable domain, completed using reference TRBV7-9 and TRBJ2-7, is DTGVSQNPRHKITKRGQNVTFRCDPISEHNRLYWYRQTLGQGPEFLTYFQNEAQLEKSRLLSDRFSAERPKGSFSTLEIQRTEQGDSAMYLCASSLAGVYEQYFGPGTRLTVT.

A word on this clone: Within the sample, other DNA sequences also encode this same CDR3. This chain links TRBV5-1 with TRBJ2-7; perhaps D is TRBD1 or TRBD2 (6 bases each). Germline CDR1 reads SGHRS; CDR2 reads YFSETQ. V gave up 2 bases and J gave up 3 bases, with 9 bases separating them. CDR3 size: 13 residues. The CDR3 sequence is CASSLGGGYEQYF. DNA for the CDR3: TGCGCCAGCAGCTTAGGGGGAGGCTACGAGCAGTACTTC. The whole variable domain, filled in from reference TRBV5-1 and TRBJ2-7, reads KAGVTQTPRYLIKTRGQQVTLSCSPISGHRSVSWYQQTPGQGLQFLFEYFSETQRNKGNFPGRFSGRQFSNSRSEMNVSTLELGDSALYLCASSLGGGYEQYFGPGTRLTVT.

The chain combines TRBV9 with TRBJ2-1, with 7 positions matching TRBD1. This CDR3 has 15 amino acids. V shed 4 bases, J shed 3 bases, and the junction held 7 bases outside the gene matches. Looked up from germline, CDR1 is SGDLS and CDR2 is YYNGEE. The CDR3: CASSPAWDSYNEQFF. CDR3 in DNA: TGTGCCAGCAGCCCCGCTTGGGACAGCTACAATGAGCAGTTCTTC. Full variable domain (outside the CDR3, taken from reference TRBV9 and TRBJ2-1): DSGVTQTPKHLITATGQRVTLRCSPRSGDLSVYWYQQSLDQGLQFLIQYYNGEERAKGNILERFSAQQFPDLHSELNLSSLELGDSALYFCASSPAWDSYNEQFFGPGTRLTVL.

The rearrangement uses TRBV6-5 and TRBJ1-2; D is unclear. This CDR3 has 13 amino acids. V gave up 0 bases and J gave up 5 bases, with 7 bases separating them. CDR1 is MNHEY and CDR2 is SVGAGI in the germline V gene. The CDR3 reads CASSYSWGYGYTF. DNA for the CDR3: TGTGCCAGCAGTTACTCGTGGGGATATGGCTACACCTTC.

This clone was found once. The CDR3 DNA follows: TGTGCCAGCAAGGCTTTTGGCAATCAGCCCCAGCATTTT. It codes for CASKAFGNQPQHF. V is TRBV27 and J is TRBJ1-5; D is ambiguous. V was shortened by 7 bases and J by 2 bases, with 9 bases between the two germline ends. The CDR3 length is 13 residues. In germline, CDR1 is MNHEY, CDR2 SMNVEV (reference sequence).

The chain uses TRBV7-9 and TRBJ2-1; TRBD2 matches at 8 bases. This CDR3 contains 16 residues. Germline V gives CDR1 SEHNR, CDR2 FQNEAQ (reference sequence). With 5 bases clipped from V and 5 bases from J, the junction kept 11 bases outside the gene matches. The CDR3 DNA sequence: TGTGCCAGCAGCCCTAGGGGACTAGGATCCAACAATGAGCAGTTCTTC. It yields the protein CASSPRGLGSNNEQFF.

The chain links TRBV28 to TRBJ1-2, with 9 nucleotides matching TRBD1. The CDR3 is made up of 16 amino acids. CDR1 is MDHEN and CDR2 is SYDVKM in the germline V gene. The junction had 5 bases not matched to a gene; V was cut back by 3 bases and J by 0 bases. The CDR3 DNA follows: TGTGCCAGCAGTTTTTGGGGACAGGGTACTAACTATGGCTACACCTTC. Translated, it gives CASSFWGQGTNYGYTF.

J is TRBJ2-1 and V is TRBV9; D possibly matches TRBD1 or TRBD2 (5 bases each). Trimming pared 0 bases from V and 4 bases from J, leaving 11 bases between. The CDR3 extends over 15 amino acids. CDR1 and CDR2 from the germline V gene are SGDLS and YYNGEE. The CDR3 DNA sequence: TGTGCCAGCAGCGTAGAGTGGGACGAGTACAATGAGCAGTTCTTC. Encoded protein: CASSVEWDEYNEQFF.

V usage is TRBV7-3 and J usage is TRBJ2-6, with TRBD1 identical over 7 bases. The V gene end was trimmed by 4 bases and the J gene end by 3 bases; junction bases not matched to a gene: 6. Germline CDR1 and CDR2: SGHTA and FQGTGA. The CDR3 length is 16 residues. The CDR3 DNA reads TGTGCCAGCAGCTCACGACAGGGCAGTGGGGCCAACGTCCTGACTTTC. Translating it yields CASSSRQGSGANVLTF. The variable domain in full, with the rest retrieved from reference TRBV7-3 and TRBJ2-6, is GAGVSQTPSNKVTEKGKYVELRCDPISGHTALYWYRQSLGQGPEFLIYFQGTGAADDSGLPNDRFFAVRPEGSVSTLKIQRTERGDSAVYLCASSSRQGSGANVLTFGAGSRLTVL.

Remarks on this clone: Other DNA sequences in the sample encode the same CDR3. The CDR3 region has the DNA TGTGCCAGCAAACTAGCGGGAGAGTCCTACGAGCAGTACTTC. Its protein product is CASKLAGESYEQYF. J is TRBJ2-7 and V is TRBV28; TRBD2 agrees at 11 bases. With 7 bases clipped from V and 1 base from J, the junction kept 3 bases outside the gene matches. The CDR3 is made up of 14 amino acids. Germline V gene lookup returns CDR1 MDHEN and CDR2 SYDVKM.

Worth noting for this clone: The junction differs from germline at one of its ends, possibly a read error. The rearrangement joins TRBV5-6 to TRBJ2-3; 9 bases are a match to TRBD1. This CDR3 comprises 13 residues. Germline CDR1 reads SGHDT; CDR2 reads YYEEEE. CDR3 sequence reads: CASSGTGTGPESF. DNA for the CDR3: TGTGCCAGCAGCGGGACCGGGACAGGGCCCGAGAGTTTT.

The rearrangement joins TRBV19 to TRBJ2-7, with D hard to call. V was pared by 8 bases and J by 2 bases, with 13 bases between. The CDR3 is 13 residues long. Germline-derived CDR1 and CDR2 are LNHDA and SQIVND (reference sequence). CDR3 coding DNA: TGTGCCAGTTCTGAGACGAGAGCCTACGAGCAGTACTTC. Its translation: CASSETRAYEQYF.

The genes are TRBV9 and TRBJ1-5, with TRBD1 matching 9 bases. The CDR3 runs to 15 residues. Germline V CDR1 and CDR2: SGDLS, YYNGEE. The V segment lost 3 bases and the J segment 4 bases; nucleotides outside the gene matches: 5. DNA for the CDR3: TGTGCCAGCAGCGGGACCGGGACAGGGAATCAGCCCCAGCATTTT. Protein sequence: CASSGTGTGNQPQHF.

The chain links TRBV5-3 to TRBJ2-7, with D perhaps TRBD1 (5 bases). TRBV5-3 is marked as an open reading frame, function uncertain. Trimming took 0 bases from V and 2 from J, leaving 18 bases between them. The CDR3 is 17 amino acids. CDR3: CARSLGPGQTTPYEQYF. The CDR3 region has the DNA TGTGCCAGAAGCTTGGGACCCGGACAAACTACCCCCTACGAGCAGTACTTC.

Concerning this clone: Distinct nucleotide sequences in the sample also encode this CDR3. The V and J genes are TRBV5-1 and TRBJ2-7; tentative D call: TRBD1 (5 bases). The CDR3 spans 11 residues. V was cut by 5 bases and J by 7 bases, with 10 bases left in between. Germline V gene lookup returns CDR1 SGHRS and CDR2 YFSETQ. The DNA of the CDR3 is TGCGCCAGCAGTCTAAGGGGTGAGCAGTACTTC. This sequence encodes CASSLRGEQYF.

This clone was seen only once. The rearrangement uses TRBV5-1 and TRBJ2-4, with 8 bases fitting TRBD2. The trim removed 0 bases at V and 6 bases at J, leaving 2 bases unmatched. Germline assignment: CDR1 SGHRS and CDR2 YFSETQ. This CDR3 region has 14 residues. CDR3 amino acids: CASSLGLAPNIQYF. The CDR3 nucleotides are TGCGCCAGCAGCTTGGGACTAGCGCCAAACATTCAGTACTTC.